This T cell receptor beta chain is from a study of blood T cell repertoires in COVID-19. Across the study: The origin of the acute and convalescent COVID-19 samples was the United States, Italy and Spain. PBMCs, B-cell-depleted T cells, or T cells were the source of the cDNA or gDNA that made up the material.

In the original analysis: Scientists estimated how many nucleated cells there were by amplifying reference gene primers. TCRdb's table, derived via immunoSEQ multiplex PCR, lists solely in-frame clones and lacks some. V, J and clone size derive from that table, while D and trimming were established from the DNA sequence. The data show roughly 97,000 clones, with roughly 72% seen just once and 6.5% to 9% held by the top ten. From germline, CDR1 is LNHDA and CDR2 SQIVND (reference sequence). V was trimmed by 3 bases and J by 4 bases, leaving 7 bases between them. This CDR3 has 13 residues. The sequence was collected from a man aged 65 to 85 with acute or convalescent COVID-19. The chain is built from TRBV19 and TRBJ2-1; D call uncertain. The sequenced material came from peripheral blood. The CDR3 DNA sequence: TGTGCCAGTAGTATCGACACTTACAATGAGCAGTTCTTC. Translated: CASSIDTYNEQFF.